The clone carrying this T cell receptor beta chain was counted once. Its antigen is undetermined. This CDR3 comprises 15 residues. With V trimmed by 3 bases and J by 0 bases, 6 bases remained unmatched. The germline CDR1 and CDR2 sequences are SGHRS and YFSETQ. Samples underwent the assay at deep level. Repertoires were generated with immunoSEQ multiplex PCR, while TCRdb's copy carries only in-frame clones and drops some. The sample has millions of clones, 90% to 95% seen once. This sample is drawn from a study of shared clonotypes between healthy human individuals. General study findings and limits: Relative to clonotypes present in all four donors, those not shared had lower generation probabilities.

The sequence was obtained from a man younger than 30 in good health. The rearrangement uses TRBV5-1 and TRBJ2-7, with 7 bases that match TRBD1. Material: naive CD4+ T cells sorted from blood. Subset reported: CD45RA+ positively selected. The CDR3 nucleotides are TGCGCCAGCAGCTCGTACAGGGGTCCCTCCTACGAGCAGTACTTC. It yields the protein CASSSYRGPSYEQYF.